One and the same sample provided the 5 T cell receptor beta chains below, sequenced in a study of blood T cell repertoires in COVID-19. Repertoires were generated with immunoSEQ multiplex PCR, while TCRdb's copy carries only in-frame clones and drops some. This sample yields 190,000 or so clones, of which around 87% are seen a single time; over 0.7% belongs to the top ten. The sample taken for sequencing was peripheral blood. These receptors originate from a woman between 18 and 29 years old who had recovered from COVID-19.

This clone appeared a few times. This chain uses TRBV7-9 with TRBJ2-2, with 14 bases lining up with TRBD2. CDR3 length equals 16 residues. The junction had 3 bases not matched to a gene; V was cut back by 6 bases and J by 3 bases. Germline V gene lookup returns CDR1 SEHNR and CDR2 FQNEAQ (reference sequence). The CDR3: CASRGLAGEYTGELFF. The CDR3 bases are TGTGCCAGCAGGGGACTAGCGGGAGAGTACACCGGGGAGCTGTTTTTT.

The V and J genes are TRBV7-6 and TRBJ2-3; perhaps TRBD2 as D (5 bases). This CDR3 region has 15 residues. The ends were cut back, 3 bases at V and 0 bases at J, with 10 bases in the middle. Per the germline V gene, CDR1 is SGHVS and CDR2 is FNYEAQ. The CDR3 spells CASSFQRTSTDTQYF. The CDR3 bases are TGTGCCAGCAGCTTTCAACGGACTAGCACAGATACGCAGTATTTT.

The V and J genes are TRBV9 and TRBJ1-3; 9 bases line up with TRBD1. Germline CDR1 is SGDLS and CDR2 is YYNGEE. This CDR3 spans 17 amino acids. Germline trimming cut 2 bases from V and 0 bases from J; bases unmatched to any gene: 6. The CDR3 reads CASSVAGTGFSGNTIYF. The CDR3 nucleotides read TGTGCCAGCAGCGTGGCCGGGACAGGGTTCTCTGGAAACACCATATATTTT.

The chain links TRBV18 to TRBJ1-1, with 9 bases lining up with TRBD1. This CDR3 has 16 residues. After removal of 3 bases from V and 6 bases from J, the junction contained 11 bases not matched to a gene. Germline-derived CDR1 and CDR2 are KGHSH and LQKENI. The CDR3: CASSPSNRGRDAEAFF. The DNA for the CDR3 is TGTGCCAGCTCACCGTCCAACAGGGGGCGCGACGCTGAAGCTTTCTTT.

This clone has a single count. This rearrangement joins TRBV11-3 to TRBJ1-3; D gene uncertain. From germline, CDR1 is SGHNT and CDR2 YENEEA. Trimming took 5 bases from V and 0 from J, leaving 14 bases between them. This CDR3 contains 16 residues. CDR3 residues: CASSPPPGPSGNTIYF. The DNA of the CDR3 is TGTGCCAGCAGCCCACCCCCAGGTCCCTCTGGAAACACCATATATTTT. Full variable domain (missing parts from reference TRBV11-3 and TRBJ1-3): EAGVVQSPRYKIIEKKQPVAFWCNPISGHNTLYWYLQNLGQGPELLIRYENEEAVDDSQLPKDRFSAERLKGVDSTLKIQPAELGDSAVYLCASSPPPGPSGNTIYFGEGSWLTVV.